Sequencing of this TCR beta chain was carried out in a study of blood T cell repertoires in COVID-19. Study in general: Samples taken during acute and convalescent COVID-19 were collected in the United States, Italy and Spain. PBMCs, B-cell-depleted T cells, or T cells provided the cDNA or gDNA that made up the material.

Authors' analysis steps: Reference gene primer amplification gave nucleated cell count estimates. The repertoire was sequenced with immunoSEQ multiplex PCR; TCRdb's copy has only in-frame clones and lacks some. V and J calls and clone size are as listed in that table; D and trimming were resolved from the DNA. Of 15,000 to 17,000 clones listed, approximately 78% are singletons. This clonotype was obtained from a man older than 75 with active or convalescent COVID-19. The specimen was peripheral blood.

The CDR3 bases are TGCGCCAGCAGCTTGCCGGCGGGGGGCACAGATACGCAGTATTTT. Its translation: CASSLPAGGTDTQYF. This chain uses TRBV5-1 with TRBJ2-3; TRBD2 matches 7 bases. The CDR3 loop spans 15 amino acids. The V gene's germline CDR1 is SGHRS and CDR2 YFSETQ. The J segment lost 1 base and the V segment lost 1 base, leaving 3 bases of the junction unmatched. The full variable domain, its missing parts supplied by reference TRBV5-1 and TRBJ2-3, is KAGVTQTPRYLIKTRGQQVTLSCSPISGHRSVSWYQQTPGQGLQFLFEYFSETQRNKGNFPGRFSGRQFSNSRSEMNVSTLELGDSALYLCASSLPAGGTDTQYFGPGTRLTVL.